These 23 T cell receptor beta chains originate from one sample sequenced in a study of response to subunit inactivated influenza vaccine. MiXCR was run by TCRdb on the RT-PCR reads, yielding one entry per CDR3 protein. The sample includes approximately 530,000 distinct CDR3 sequences, approximately 7.6% of them seen just once. The sample here was PBMCs from blood, taken around 25 months after vaccination. These receptors were taken from a man aged 45 to 75 who received an inactivated influenza vaccine.

The chain combines TRBV7-9 with TRBJ2-3, with a weak D call TRBD1 (5 bases). Trimming removed 5 bases from V and 8 bases from J, with 17 bases in between. The CDR3 loop spans 14 amino acids. Germline V lookup: CDR1 SEHNR, CDR2 FQNEAQ (reference sequence). Here the CDR3 DNA reads TGTGCCAGCAGCCCAATTAGCAAGGGGTCTACGCAGTATTTT. Its translation is CASSPISKGSTQYF.

This clonotype has only a few counts. The CDR3 loop is CASSDYLGNEQFF. CDR3 DNA: TGTGCCAGCTCTGACTATCTGGGGAATGAGCAGTTCTTC. V and J are TRBV6-2 or TRBV6-3 and TRBJ2-1, with D perhaps TRBD2 (5 bases). Germline CDR1 reads MNHEY; CDR2 reads SVGEGT. The CDR3 has 13 amino acids. V was pared by 8 bases and J by 7 bases, with 15 bases between.

The rearrangement uses TRBV12-3 or TRBV12-4 and TRBJ2-7; D may match TRBD1 or TRBD2 (5 bases each). Trimming removed 4 bases at V and 6 bases at J, with 13 bases between. The CDR3 extends over 13 amino acids. This chain's CDR3 is CASSYTGEGEQYF. The CDR3 DNA follows: TGTGCCAGCAGTTACACAGGCGAGGGCGAGCAGTACTTC.

The sample holds a few counts of this clonotype. The CDR3 region is CASSEGTVLGGTQYF. For the CDR3, the DNA is TGTGCCAGCAGTGAAGGGACCGTCCTAGGGGGGACCCAGTACTTC. This sequence joins TRBV2 and TRBJ2-5; D might be TRBD1 (6 bases). The V end lost 1 base, the J end lost 7 bases, and 16 bases lay between the germline ends. The CDR3 runs 15 residues. Germline V gene data show CDR1 as SNHLY and CDR2 as FYNNEI. The full variable domain, rest sourced from reference TRBV2 and TRBJ2-5, is EPEVTQTPSHQVTQMGQEVILRCVPISNHLYFYWYRQILGQKVEFLVSFYNNEISEKSEIFDDQFSVERPDGSNFTLKIRSTKLEDSAMYFCASSEGTVLGGTQYFGPGTRLLVL.

The rearrangement joins TRBV7-9 to TRBJ2-5; TRBD2 aligns across 7 bases. J gave up 2 bases and V 10 bases, and 16 bases lay outside the gene matches. CDR3 length equals 16 residues. Germline V lookup: CDR1 SEHNR, CDR2 FQNEAQ (reference sequence). DNA of the CDR3: TGTGCCACTTTTCCGGGACTAAAGGGGCTGCAAGAGACCCAGTACTTC. It is translated as CATFPGLKGLQETQYF.

This clonotype was counted a single time. The chain has TRBV2 and TRBJ2-7; 10 nucleotides align to TRBD2. The CDR3 consists of 12 residues. The trim removed 8 bases at V and 4 bases at J, leaving 2 bases unmatched. Germline CDR1 SNHLY, CDR2 FYNNEI. CDR3 sequence (DNA): TGTGCCAGCCAGGGACTAGCGTACGAGCAGTACTTC. Residues: CASQGLAYEQYF.

This clonotype occurred a few times. This sequence joins TRBV13 and TRBJ2-4; 8 bases fit TRBD2. V dropped 5 bases and J dropped 0; count of bases not matched to a gene: 9. There are 17 residues in the CDR3. Per germline, CDR1 PRHDT and CDR2 FYEKMQ (reference sequence). The CDR3 reads CASSREGEAVAKNIQYF. Here the CDR3 DNA reads TGTGCCAGCAGCCGGGAGGGTGAGGCGGTAGCCAAAAACATTCAGTACTTC.

This chain connects TRBV12-3 or TRBV12-4 to TRBJ1-6, with 8 bases matching TRBD1. The V gene end was trimmed by 3 bases and the J gene end by 11 bases; junction bases not matched to a gene: 6. The CDR3 length is 14 residues. CDR3 DNA: TGTGCCAGCAGTTTTCAGGGGGCGCCGACACCCCTCCACTTT. Residues: CASSFQGAPTPLHF.

The CDR3 DNA is TGTGCCAGCAGCAACCCGGGGGAGCAGCAGTACTTC. Its translation: CASSNPGEQQYF. V is TRBV6-2 or TRBV6-3 and J is TRBJ2-7; D may be TRBD2 (6 bases). The CDR3 covers 12 residues. Trimming pared 6 bases from V and 8 bases from J, leaving 14 bases between. Per the germline V gene, CDR1 is MNHEY and CDR2 is SVGEGT.

The rearrangement links TRBV27 to TRBJ2-2; a weak D match, TRBD1 (6 bases). This CDR3 is 17 amino acids long. Germline assignment: CDR1 MNHEY and CDR2 SMNVEV (reference sequence). Trimming took off 3 bases at V and 0 bases at J, with 14 bases between the two ends. The CDR3 sequence is CASSFIGDTANTGELFF. The DNA of the CDR3 is TGTGCCAGCAGTTTTATCGGGGACACAGCGAACACCGGGGAGCTGTTTTTT.

This clonotype was counted many times. This chain links TRBV5-4 with TRBJ2-3; D unresolved. Trimming shortened V by 4 bases and J by 2 bases, and 11 bases separated the two germline ends. Germline-derived CDR1 and CDR2 are SGHNT and YYREEE (reference sequence). This CDR3 contains 14 residues. CDR3 in amino acids: CASSAQDFTDTQYF. The CDR3 DNA follows: TGTGCCAGCAGCGCCCAAGACTTCACAGATACGCAGTATTTT.

There are many counts of this clonotype. V is TRBV12-3 or TRBV12-4 and J is TRBJ1-4; TRBD1 matches 7 bases. Germline trimming cut 7 bases from V and 2 bases from J; bases unmatched to any gene: 10. CDR3 length: 16 residues. DNA of the CDR3: TGTGCCAGCACCCCCAATACGGGACAGACTAATGAAAAACTGTTTTTT. Translation gives CASTPNTGQTNEKLFF.

Only a few counts were recorded for this clonotype. The chain recombines TRBV12-3 or TRBV12-4 with TRBJ2-7; 9 bases agree with TRBD1. J lost 2 bases, V lost 6 bases, and 5 bases had no gene match. The CDR3 is 14 amino acids. In DNA form, the CDR3 reads TGTGCCAGCAGACTGGACAGGGGCACCTACGAGCAGTACTTC. Translated, it gives CASRLDRGTYEQYF.

This clonotype occurred a few times. The V call is TRBV6-2 or TRBV6-3, the J call TRBJ2-3; possibly TRBD1 for D (5 bases). The length of the CDR3 is 16 residues. V lost 2 bases, J lost 1 base, and 13 bases lay in between. Germline V gene data show CDR1 as MNHEY and CDR2 as SVGEGT. The CDR3 coding sequence is TGTGCCAGCAGTTACCTCGACAGACCCCGCACAGATACGCAGTATTTT. Its translation: CASSYLDRPRTDTQYF.

The genes are TRBV4-1 and TRBJ1-2, with TRBD1 matching over 8 bases. Trimming cost V 0 bases and J 3 bases; bases outside gene matches: 9. Germline V gene sequence: CDR1 MGHRA, CDR2 YSYEKL. The CDR3 is 17 residues long. In nucleotides, the CDR3 is TGCGCCAGCAGCCAAGATCGGGGGACAGGAAAAGACTATGGCTACACCTTC. Protein sequence: CASSQDRGTGKDYGYTF.

The J gene is TRBJ2-7, the V gene TRBV4-1; the match to TRBD2 covers 8 bases. Germline V gives CDR1 MGHRA, CDR2 YSYEKL. The CDR3 length is 16 residues. Trimming took 0 bases from V and 7 from J; bases not matched to a gene: 11. This CDR3 reads CASSQDLRGGFREQYF. The CDR3 DNA reads TGCGCCAGCAGCCAAGATCTGCGCGGGGGGTTCCGGGAGCAGTACTTC.

This clonotype has just a few counts. The chain's CDR3 is CASSLAGGTQYF. The CDR3 DNA is TGCGCCAGCAGCTTGGCGGGGGGGACGCAGTATTTT. The chain recombines TRBV5-1 with TRBJ2-3; 8 bases map to TRBD2. Germline CDR1 and CDR2: SGHRS and YFSETQ. The V segment lost 0 bases and the J segment 9 bases; nucleotides outside the gene matches: 0. The CDR3 covers 12 residues.

This clonotype was seen a handful of times. J is TRBJ2-7 and V is TRBV9; D remains ambiguous. Germline values: CDR1 SGDLS, CDR2 YYNGEE. V was shortened by 4 bases and J by 0 bases, with 14 bases between the two germline ends. CDR3 length equals 15 residues. In DNA form, the CDR3 reads TGTGCCAGCAGCTCCCAGTCCTATCCCTCCTACGAGCAGTACTTC. It yields the protein CASSSQSYPSYEQYF.

In its sample, this clonotype was seen many times. V gene TRBV7-8 combines with J gene TRBJ1-5, with D possibly being TRBD1 (6 bases). The CDR3 is 16 amino acids. Trimming pared 0 bases from V and 1 base from J, leaving 10 bases between. CDR1 and CDR2 from the germline V gene are SGHVS and FQNEAQ. The CDR3 region is CASSLAGGASNQPQHF. DNA for the CDR3: TGTGCCAGCAGCTTAGCCGGGGGGGCAAGCAATCAGCCCCAGCATTTT.

This clonotype was recorded many times. The chain uses TRBV6-2 or TRBV6-3 and TRBJ2-1; the D is unclear. V was cut by 6 bases and J by 11 bases, with 8 bases left in between. CDR3 size: 10 residues. The germline gives CDR1 MNHEY, CDR2 SVGEGT. As DNA, the CDR3 is TGTGCCAGCAGCCAAGGCAAGCAGTTCTTC. Translation: CASSQGKQFF.

There are a few counts of this clonotype. V usage is TRBV24-1 and J usage is TRBJ2-1; D is possibly TRBD1 or TRBD2 (5 bases each). This CDR3 region has 16 residues. With 3 bases removed from V and 0 bases from J, the gap between germline ends came to 11 bases. Germline CDR1 and CDR2: KGHDR and SFDVKD. Here the CDR3 reads CATSDQGPGSYNEQFF. The CDR3 DNA reads TGTGCCACCAGTGATCAGGGACCAGGCTCCTACAATGAGCAGTTCTTC.

This clonotype was seen a few times. The chain recombines TRBV20-1 with TRBJ1-1; a possible D gene is TRBD1 (5 bases). This CDR3 comprises 14 residues. With 3 bases removed from V and 0 bases from J, the gap between germline ends came to 11 bases. In germline, CDR1 is DFQATT, CDR2 SNEGSKA (reference sequence). Here the CDR3 DNA reads TGCAGTGCTAGGCCGGGGGGTATGAACACTGAAGCTTTCTTT. This encodes CSARPGGMNTEAFF.

This clonotype was seen a few times. V usage is TRBV6-2 or TRBV6-3 and J usage is TRBJ1-1; D not resolved. Trimming pared 6 bases from V and 1 base from J, leaving 15 bases between. This CDR3 comprises 15 residues. Germline-derived CDR1 and CDR2 are MNHEY and SVGEGT. CDR3 DNA sequence: TGTGCCAGCAGCCTTGGACGGGCTCGGAACACTGAAGCTTTCTTT. Its translation: CASSLGRARNTEAFF.